Listed here are 4 T cell receptor beta chains from one sample, sequenced in a study of T cell responses to AZD1222 COVID-19 vaccine. Clones were read by immunoSEQ multiplex PCR, and TCRdb kept only the in-frame ones, dropping some. This table holds more than 90,000 clones, 86% found once. The sample was peripheral blood, taken on day 0 of AZD1222 vaccination. These receptors came from an adult in good health.

The rearrangement joins TRBV7-2 to TRBJ1-2; 7 bases align to TRBD1. Germline CDR1 and CDR2: SGHTA and FQGNSA. With V trimmed by 5 bases and J by 8 bases, 5 bases remained unmatched. This CDR3 region has 12 residues. The CDR3, as DNA: TGTGCCAGCAGCCCCACACAGGGGGGCTACACCTTC. This translates into CASSPTQGGYTF.

This clone was counted a single time. The chain carries TRBV19 and TRBJ1-2; 8 nucleotides align to TRBD1. The CDR3 runs to 17 residues. From germline, CDR1 is LNHDA and CDR2 SQIVND (reference sequence). The trim removed 5 bases at V and 1 base at J, leaving 12 bases unmatched. The CDR3 loop reads CASSFPGQDILNYGYTF. DNA of the CDR3: TGTGCCAGTAGTTTTCCGGGACAGGACATACTTAACTATGGCTACACCTTC.

V gene TRBV7-2 combines with J gene TRBJ1-2; no clear D. From germline, CDR1 is SGHTA and CDR2 FQGNSA. The CDR3 loop spans 15 amino acids. V lost 5 bases and J lost 2, with 15 bases in between. The CDR3, as DNA: TGTGCCAGCAGCAGAGGCTCCCACGGGAACTATGGCTACACCTTC. Protein: CASSRGSHGNYGYTF.

The chain links TRBV30 to TRBJ1-3; TRBD1 might be the D (6 bases). Trimming took 2 bases from V and 3 from J, leaving 14 bases between them. Germline CDR1 and CDR2: GTSNPN and SVGIG (reference sequence). This CDR3 spans 15 amino acids. The DNA for the CDR3 is TGTGCCTGGAGTATGGGGGGGGCAGGTGGAAACACCATATATTTT. The encoded protein is CAWSMGGAGGNTIYF.